Listed below are T cell receptor beta chains from one sample, sequenced in a study of blood T cell repertoires in COVID-19. Profiling relied on immunoSEQ multiplex PCR, and the TCRdb table lists in-frame clones only, not all of them. Of under 95,000 clones listed, over 65% are singletons. Sequences were obtained from peripheral blood. These receptor sequences come from a man aged 50 or older with active or convalescent COVID-19. Both conserved end residues are part of each CDR3. The order of the fields is J gene, D gene, V gene, clone size, CDR3 DNA, CDR3 protein. The D gene is left open where the match is weak. Clone size is given for some rows only: seen once, a few or many times, or a class if the clone is expanded.

j_call: TRBJ1-2
d_call: -
v_call: TRBV29-1
clone_size: few
cdr3_nt: TGCAGCGCCTCACTGGGCGACTATGGCTACACCTTC
cdr3_aa: CSASLGDYGYTF

j_call: TRBJ2-5
d_call: -
v_call: TRBV5-6
clone_size: few
cdr3_nt: TGTGCCAGCAGCTTGGGAACAGCCCGCCAAGAGACCCAGTACTTC
cdr3_aa: CASSLGTARQETQYF

j_call: TRBJ2-2
d_call: -
v_call: TRBV7-3
clone_size: -
cdr3_nt: TGTGCCAGCAGCCCACACGGGACTGCGAACACCGGGGAGCTGTTTTTT
cdr3_aa: CASSPHGTANTGELFF

j_call: TRBJ2-2
d_call: TRBD1
v_call: TRBV24-1
clone_size: -
cdr3_nt: TGTGCCACCAGTGACCCGGGACAGGGGGGCACCGGGGAGCTGTTTTTT
cdr3_aa: CATSDPGQGGTGELFF

j_call: TRBJ1-6
d_call: -
v_call: TRBV6-6
clone_size: once
cdr3_nt: TGTGCCAGTGAAGCGAGGAATTCACCCCTCCACTTT
cdr3_aa: CASEARNSPLHF

j_call: TRBJ2-5
d_call: -
v_call: TRBV5-4
clone_size: -
cdr3_nt: TGTGCCAGCAGCCCGCGCGGGACCCAGGGGACCCAGTACTTC
cdr3_aa: CASSPRGTQGTQYF

j_call: TRBJ2-4
d_call: TRBD1
v_call: TRBV27
clone_size: -
cdr3_nt: TGTGCCAGCAGTCCAGCTGACAGGGTAAACATTCAGTACTTC
cdr3_aa: CASSPADRVNIQYF

j_call: TRBJ2-1
d_call: TRBD2
v_call: TRBV10-3
clone_size: few
cdr3_nt: TGTGCCACCCCGGGGGGACTAGCGGGGACACCCAATGAGCAGTTCTTC
cdr3_aa: CATPGGLAGTPNEQFF

j_call: TRBJ2-3
d_call: TRBD2
v_call: TRBV11-2
clone_size: -
cdr3_nt: TGTGCCAGCAGCCCGCGACTAGCGGGGAGGGAGGATACGCAGTATTTT
cdr3_aa: CASSPRLAGREDTQYF

j_call: TRBJ2-3
d_call: TRBD1
v_call: TRBV9
clone_size: -
cdr3_nt: TGTGCCAGCAGCGCCCTAGGGGGACAGGGGGCTTATGATACGCAGTATTTT
cdr3_aa: CASSALGGQGAYDTQYF

j_call: TRBJ1-1
d_call: -
v_call: TRBV27
clone_size: once
cdr3_nt: TGTGCCAGCAGTTTGGGCCAACAGGAGTCTGAAGCTTTCTTT
cdr3_aa: CASSLGQQESEAFF

j_call: TRBJ1-1
d_call: -
v_call: TRBV19
clone_size: -
cdr3_nt: TGTGCCAGTAGTATTCAGGGAATGAACACTGAAGCTTTCTTT
cdr3_aa: CASSIQGMNTEAFF

j_call: TRBJ1-1
d_call: TRBD1
v_call: TRBV5-6
clone_size: few
cdr3_nt: TGTGCCAGCAGCAAGGGACAGGGGCGAAACACTGAAGCTTTCTTT
cdr3_aa: CASSKGQGRNTEAFF

j_call: TRBJ2-7
d_call: -
v_call: TRBV27
clone_size: -
cdr3_nt: TGTGCCAGCAGTTTTGGAGCCGAGCAGTACTTC
cdr3_aa: CASSFGAEQYF

j_call: TRBJ1-1
d_call: TRBD1
v_call: TRBV30
clone_size: -
cdr3_nt: TGTGCCTGGGAAAAGAGGGGGCTGAACACTGAAGCTTTCTTT
cdr3_aa: CAWEKRGLNTEAFF

j_call: TRBJ2-2
d_call: -
v_call: TRBV7-2
clone_size: -
cdr3_nt: TGTGCCAGCAGCATAGACACGTTCGCGAACACCGGGGAGCTGTTTTTT
cdr3_aa: CASSIDTFANTGELFF

j_call: TRBJ1-1
d_call: TRBD1
v_call: TRBV19
clone_size: few
cdr3_nt: TGTGCCAGTAGAAACGGACAGGGGGGCACTGAAGCTTTCTTT
cdr3_aa: CASRNGQGGTEAFF

j_call: TRBJ1-2
d_call: TRBD1
v_call: TRBV5-4
clone_size: few
cdr3_nt: TGTGCCAGCAGCTCCCTGGGACAGGGAATAAATAGGGGCTACACCTTC
cdr3_aa: CASSSLGQGINRGYTF

j_call: TRBJ1-1
d_call: -
v_call: TRBV19
clone_size: -
cdr3_nt: TGTGCCAGTAGTATAGATCCCGGGGGCACTGAAGCTTTCTTT
cdr3_aa: CASSIDPGGTEAFF

j_call: TRBJ1-2
d_call: -
v_call: TRBV6-2/TRBV6-3
clone_size: -
cdr3_nt: TGTGCCAGCAGTTACGGGGGCCAGAGCTATGGCTACACCTTC
cdr3_aa: CASSYGGQSYGYTF

j_call: TRBJ1-2
d_call: -
v_call: TRBV6-1
clone_size: -
cdr3_nt: TGTGCCAGCAGTGACAGGGGTCTGGTTGGCTACACCTTC
cdr3_aa: CASSDRGLVGYTF

j_call: TRBJ2-7
d_call: -
v_call: TRBV3-1/TRBV3-2
clone_size: -
cdr3_nt: TGTGCCAGCAGCCAAGCTATCACCTACGAGCAGTACTTC
cdr3_aa: CASSQAITYEQYF

j_call: TRBJ1-3
d_call: -
v_call: TRBV28
clone_size: -
cdr3_nt: TGTGCCAGCAGTCCCCCGACGGGCTCTGGAAACACCATATATTTT
cdr3_aa: CASSPPTGSGNTIYF

j_call: TRBJ2-5
d_call: TRBD2
v_call: TRBV9
clone_size: -
cdr3_nt: TGTGCCAGCAGCGTAGGAGTAGCGGGACTAGAGACCCAGTACTTC
cdr3_aa: CASSVGVAGLETQYF

j_call: TRBJ2-3
d_call: TRBD2
v_call: TRBV5-6
clone_size: -
cdr3_nt: TGTGCCAGCAGCCACGGGGGGTTGGTAGATACGCAGTATTTT
cdr3_aa: CASSHGGLVDTQYF

j_call: TRBJ1-2
d_call: -
v_call: TRBV9
clone_size: -
cdr3_nt: TGTGCCAGCAGCGCCGGGGGGGGCGGCTACACCTTC
cdr3_aa: CASSAGGGGYTF

j_call: TRBJ1-2
d_call: TRBD1
v_call: TRBV6-5
clone_size: -
cdr3_nt: TGTGCCAGCAGTCGACAGGGGGGTGAGGGCTACACCTTC
cdr3_aa: CASSRQGGEGYTF

j_call: TRBJ2-1
d_call: TRBD2
v_call: TRBV9
clone_size: -
cdr3_nt: TGTGCCAGCAGCGCGGGACTAGCGGAGCAGTTCTTC
cdr3_aa: CASSAGLAEQFF

j_call: TRBJ2-3
d_call: -
v_call: TRBV11-2
clone_size: -
cdr3_nt: TGTGCCAGCAGCTTTCGCGGGGCCGACCTGGTAGATACGCAGTATTTT
cdr3_aa: CASSFRGADLVDTQYF

j_call: TRBJ1-5
d_call: -
v_call: TRBV2
clone_size: few
cdr3_nt: TGTGCCAGCAGCCCTGAACAGGGAAATCAGCCCCAGCATTTT
cdr3_aa: CASSPEQGNQPQHF

j_call: TRBJ2-7
d_call: TRBD2
v_call: TRBV7-9
clone_size: many
cdr3_nt: TGTGCCAGCAGCTTTAGCGGGGCCGACGAGCAGTACTTC
cdr3_aa: CASSFSGADEQYF

j_call: TRBJ1-2
d_call: TRBD1
v_call: TRBV10-2
clone_size: -
cdr3_nt: TGCGCCAGCAGTGAGGCAGGGGGCAACTATGGCTACACCTTC
cdr3_aa: CASSEAGGNYGYTF

j_call: TRBJ1-5
d_call: -
v_call: TRBV6-6
clone_size: few
cdr3_nt: TGTGCCAGCAGTTTCACCCGGACGGGGAGCAATCAGCCCCAGCATTTT
cdr3_aa: CASSFTRTGSNQPQHF

j_call: TRBJ2-7
d_call: TRBD1
v_call: TRBV9
clone_size: -
cdr3_nt: TGTGCCAGCAGCGTAGAGACAGGGGTCTACGAGCAGTACTTC
cdr3_aa: CASSVETGVYEQYF

j_call: TRBJ2-5
d_call: -
v_call: TRBV2
clone_size: -
cdr3_nt: TGTGCCAGCAGTGGACAGCAAGAGACCCAGTACTTC
cdr3_aa: CASSGQQETQYF

j_call: TRBJ2-1
d_call: -
v_call: TRBV19
clone_size: -
cdr3_nt: TGTGCCAGTAGTTGGACATCCTACAATGAGCAGTTCTTC
cdr3_aa: CASSWTSYNEQFF

j_call: TRBJ2-7
d_call: -
v_call: TRBV14
clone_size: few
cdr3_nt: TGTGCCAGCAGCCCTCTCGGACTCTCCTACGAGCAGTACTTC
cdr3_aa: CASSPLGLSYEQYF

j_call: TRBJ1-5
d_call: TRBD1
v_call: TRBV5-5
clone_size: -
cdr3_nt: TGTGCCAGCAGCTTGGCCCCAGTGGCAGGGGGACAGGGGAATCAGCCCCAGCATTTT
cdr3_aa: CASSLAPVAGGQGNQPQHF